A selection of T cell receptor beta chains follows, all from one sample in a study of yellow fever vaccine responses in identical twins. TCRdb processed the RT-PCR reads anew with MiXCR; each CDR3 protein has one entry. The sample lists more than 400 distinct CDR3 sequences; 75% to 90% were seen once. The material sequenced was T cells from blood (PBMCs), unsorted or a sorted subset (not recorded which), taken before or after yellow fever vaccination (not recorded which). All receptors derive from a woman aged 18-29 years who received the yellow fever vaccine. CDR3s include the opening cysteine and the closing phenylalanine or tryptophan. The D gene is left open where the match is weak. Not every row has a clone size; where given, it reads once, few, many or a size class.

TRBJ1-4 | - | - | TRBV6-1 | CASSELGNEKLFF | TGTGCCAGCAGTGAATTGGGAAATGAAAAACTGTTTTTT
TRBJ1-1 | - | - | TRBV5-6 | CASSTPRDMNTEAFF | TGTGCCAGCAGCACTCCCCGGGACATGAACACTGAAGCTTTCTTT
TRBJ1-1 | - | - | TRBV6-2/TRBV6-3 | CASSYSTENTEAFF | TGTGCCAGCAGTTACTCGACGGAGAACACTGAAGCTTTCTTT
TRBJ1-2 | - | - | TRBV9 | CASSVVLRGYTF | TGTGCCAGCAGCGTAGTGTTGCGGGGCTACACCTTC
TRBJ2-1 | - | - | TRBV5-1 | CASSLNNEQFF | TGCGCCAGCAGCCTTAACAATGAGCAGTTCTTC
TRBJ2-1 | - | - | TRBV5-1 | CASSFFGAPGYEQFF | TGCGCCAGCAGCTTTTTCGGGGCCCCCGGCTATGAGCAGTTCTTC
TRBJ2-1 | TRBD2 | once | TRBV10-1 | CASSERLAGRNEQFF | TGCGCCAGCAGTGAGCGGCTAGCGGGAAGGAATGAGCAGTTCTTC
TRBJ2-2 | - | - | TRBV6-1 | CASRHRTGPNTGELFF | TGTGCCAGCAGGCATCGAACGGGACCGAACACCGGGGAGCTGTTTTTT
TRBJ1-5 | - | - | TRBV5-5 | CASMEGNQPQHF | TGTGCCAGCATGGAAGGCAATCAGCCCCAGCATTTT
TRBJ2-7 | - | - | TRBV3-1 | CASSQVRGTNYEQYF | TGTGCCAGCAGCCAAGTACGGGGGACGAACTACGAGCAGTACTTC
TRBJ2-5 | - | once | TRBV13 | CASSYPHQETQYF | TGTGCCAGCAGCTACCCACACCAAGAGACCCAGTACTTC
TRBJ1-5 | - | few | TRBV4-1 | CASSPQGGKSNQPQHF | TGCGCCAGCAGCCCACAGGGAGGGAAAAGCAATCAGCCCCAGCATTTT
TRBJ2-7 | - | - | TRBV10-1 | CASSRDSASYEQYF | TGCGCCAGCAGCCGGGACTCAGCATCTTACGAGCAGTACTTC
TRBJ1-1 | - | - | TRBV15 | CATSRVRVVNTEAFF | TGTGCCACCAGCAGAGTCAGGGTAGTGAACACTGAAGCTTTCTTT
TRBJ1-5 | - | few | TRBV4-3 | CASSPGGVPGNQPQHF | TGCGCCAGCAGCCCCGGTGGAGTACCAGGCAATCAGCCCCAGCATTTT
TRBJ1-5 | - | - | TRBV6-2/TRBV6-3 | CASSYSNRAINQPQHF | TGTGCCAGCAGTTACTCGAACAGGGCTATCAATCAGCCCCAGCATTTT
TRBJ2-3 | TRBD2 | once | TRBV2 | CASSEMSGLGEADTQYF | TGTGCCAGCAGTGAAATGTCGGGACTAGGTGAGGCAGATACGCAGTATTTT
TRBJ1-1 | - | - | TRBV25-1 | CASSVPRSTMNTEAFF | TGTGCCAGCAGTGTTCCCAGATCAACAATGAACACTGAAGCTTTCTTT
TRBJ1-1 | - | - | TRBV15 | CATAGGGTEAFF | TGTGCCACGGCCGGCGGGGGCACTGAAGCTTTCTTT
TRBJ2-1 | TRBD1 | once | TRBV29-1 | CSDGTGGENEQFF | TGCAGCGATGGGACAGGGGGGGAGAATGAGCAGTTCTTC
TRBJ1-1 | - | few | TRBV6-1 | CASSEALSMNTEAFF | TGTGCCAGCAGTGAAGCACTAAGTATGAACACTGAAGCTTTCTTT
TRBJ1-2 | - | - | TRBV24-1 | CAIRGVIDYGYTF | TGTGCCATCAGAGGGGTAATCGACTATGGCTACACCTTC
TRBJ1-1 | - | - | TRBV6-2/TRBV6-3 | CASSYSWGEGTFF | -
TRBJ2-1 | - | - | TRBV2 | CASSLQGGYNEQFF | TGTGCCAGCAGTCTTCAGGGGGGCTATAATGAGCAGTTCTTC
TRBJ2-3 | - | - | TRBV11-3 | CASSLQTDTQYF | TGTGCCAGCAGCTTACAGACAGATACGCAGTATTTT
TRBJ1-1 | - | - | TRBV12-3/TRBV12-4 | CASSPLGENTEAFF | TGTGCCAGCAGTCCCCTGGGGGAGAACACTGAAGCTTTCTTT
TRBJ2-1 | - | once | TRBV5-4 | CASSLDESYNEQFF | TGTGCCAGCAGCTTGGACGAATCCTACAATGAGCAGTTCTTC
TRBJ1-1 | - | - | TRBV5-1 | CASSLNAGEAFF | TGCGCCAGCAGCTTGAATGCTGGTGAAGCTTTCTTT
TRBJ2-1 | TRBD2 | once | TRBV29-1 | CSVVWAGGEQFF | TGCAGCGTTGTCTGGGCGGGAGGTGAGCAGTTCTTC
TRBJ1-5 | - | few | TRBV5-4 | CASSLRLSGPNQPQHF | TGTGCCAGCAGCTTGCGACTCTCAGGGCCAAATCAGCCCCAGCATTTT
TRBJ1-2 | - | - | TRBV2 | CASRRSGLGNYGFTF | TGTGCCAGCAGGCGATCGGGACTGGGTAACTATGGCTTCACCTTC
TRBJ2-7 | - | few | TRBV29-1 | CSVQRANSYEQYF | TGCAGCGTTCAGCGGGCCAACTCCTACGAGCAGTACTTC
TRBJ2-5 | TRBD2 | - | TRBV10-3 | CAILDPTSGGPLKETQYF | TGTGCCATCCTCGACCCAACTAGCGGGGGGCCCTTAAAAGAGACCCAGTACTTC
TRBJ1-1 | TRBD1 | - | TRBV11-1 | CASSIDRGEAFF | TGTGCCAGCAGCATCGACAGGGGTGAAGCTTTCTTT
TRBJ1-2 | - | few | TRBV6-1 | CASREGPYGYTF | TGTGCCAGCAGGGAGGGACCGTATGGCTACACCTTC
TRBJ1-5 | TRBD1 | - | TRBV11-2 | CASSLEGQYSNQPQHF | TGTGCCAGCAGCTTAGAGGGACAGTATAGCAATCAGCCCCAGCATTTT
TRBJ1-2 | - | - | TRBV1 | CTSRNRDCLPFFYGYTF | TGCACCAGCAGGAATAGGGACTGTCTCCCCTTTTTCTATGGCTACACCTTC
TRBJ1-5 | - | - | TRBV2 | CASSEMGLDQPQHF | TGTGCCAGCAGTGAAATGGGGTTGGATCAGCCCCAGCATTTT
TRBJ1-6 | TRBD1 | - | TRBV20-1 | CSAQTGLASPLHF | TGCAGTGCTCAGACAGGGCTGGCTTCACCCCTCCACTTT
TRBJ2-3 | - | - | TRBV7-8 | CASSLYTTDTQYF | TGTGCCAGCAGCCTTTATACCACAGATACGCAGTATTTT
TRBJ1-3 | TRBD1 | - | TRBV7-6 | CASSPPRDRSGNTIYF | TGTGCCAGCAGCCCTCCAAGGGACAGATCTGGAAACACCATATATTTT
TRBJ2-7 | - | - | TRBV29-1 | CSVFHYEQYF | TGCAGCGTTTTCCACTACGAGCAGTACTTC
TRBJ1-2 | - | once | TRBV25-1 | CASSESTGGPVGYTF | TGTGCCAGCAGTGAATCGACCGGGGGGCCGGTTGGCTACACCTTC
TRBJ2-7 | - | - | TRBV15 | CATSRDGVSGKIYEQYF | TGTGCCACCAGCAGAGATGGTGTCAGCGGTAAAATCTACGAGCAGTACTTC
TRBJ1-2 | - | - | TRBV4-2 | CASSQGGYYGYTF | TGTGCCAGCAGCCAAGGGGGCTACTATGGCTACACCTTC
TRBJ2-2 | - | - | TRBV12-3/TRBV12-4 | CASSFAARATGELFF | TGTGCCAGCAGTTTTGCCGCCAGGGCCACCGGGGAGCTGTTTTTT
TRBJ2-2 | TRBD1 | - | TRBV29-1 | CSVMDRSIPNTGELFF | TGCAGCGTTATGGACAGGTCGATCCCGAACACCGGGGAGCTGTTTTTT
TRBJ2-1 | - | - | TRBV15 | CATSIRSSYNEQFF | TGTGCCACCAGCATCCGTTCGAGCTACAATGAGCAGTTCTTC
TRBJ2-1 | - | - | TRBV7-9 | CASSLDSSYNEQFF | TGTGCCAGCAGCTTAGACAGCTCCTACAATGAGCAGTTCTTC
TRBJ2-7 | - | - | TRBV13 | CASRPRGGYEQYF | TGTGCCAGCAGGCCTCGGGGAGGCTACGAGCAGTACTTC
TRBJ1-5 | - | few | TRBV15 | CATSRVRDGDQPQHF | TGTGCCACCAGCAGAGTGCGCGACGGGGATCAGCCCCAGCATTTT
TRBJ1-1 | - | - | TRBV7-6 | CASSLAAVNTEAFF | TGTGCCAGCAGCTTAGCGGCGGTGAACACTGAAGCTTTCTTT
TRBJ2-3 | - | - | TRBV7-9 | CASSLVSGSTDTQYF | TGTGCCAGCAGCTTAGTTTCCGGTAGCACAGATACGCAGTATTTT
TRBJ1-5 | TRBD1 | few | TRBV4-1 | CASSQGTGSRQPQHF | TGCGCCAGCAGCCAAGGGACAGGGTCCAGGCAGCCCCAGCATTTT
TRBJ1-1 | - | - | TRBV6-5 | CASSYSPGASHTEAFF | TGTGCCAGCAGTTACTCTCCGGGGGCGAGTCACACTGAAGCTTTCTTT
TRBJ1-2 | - | - | TRBV6-5 | CASSYAPGNYGYTF | TGTGCCAGCAGTTACGCCCCAGGGAACTATGGCTACACCTTC